This T cell receptor beta chain emerged from a study of T cell responses to AZD1222 COVID-19 vaccine. As for the study in general: Timing groups of about 4 and about 12 weeks for second doses were pooled.

The germline gives CDR1 MDHEN, CDR2 SYDVKM. This CDR3 contains 13 residues. The ends were cut back, 3 bases at V and 4 bases at J, with 9 bases in the middle. General study findings and limits: Seropositive at baseline were only 5 or 6 AZD1222 recipients. In all cases, repertoires were sampled only after the peak T cell response.

Using immunoSEQ multiplex PCR, the repertoire was profiled, and TCRdb retains in-frame clones only, with some absent. In the table there are around 150,000 clones, less than 95% of which are singletons. On this clone itself: Its antigen is unidentified.

This chain uses TRBV28 with TRBJ1-2; D ambiguous. The TCR originated in an adult in good health. The starting material was peripheral blood, obtained on day 0 of AZD1222 vaccination. CDR3 DNA sequence: TGTGCCAGCAGTTTCTCATCGCTCTATGGCTACACCTTC. Translating it yields CASSFSSLYGYTF.